The 28 T cell receptor beta chains reported below all come from one sample, sequenced in a study of T-cell reconstitution after alpha-beta-depleted transplantation in children. A TCRbeta library incorporating unique molecular identifiers was prepared. TCRdb redid the calling of the PCR reads with MiXCR, one entry per CDR3 protein. Altogether hundreds of thousands of distinct CDR3 sequences are present, over 20% being singletons, with the ten largest covering roughly 2.6%. Sample: PBMCs, taken before TCRalphabeta/CD19-depleted stem cell transplant. These TCRs come from a girl aged 2-10 years with Fanconi anemia, due to receive a stem cell transplant.

This clonotype was detected ten times or more. The chain employs TRBV5-1 and TRBJ2-3; D unresolved. CDR3 length: 16 residues. CDR1 and CDR2 from the germline V gene are SGHRS and YFSETQ. V was pared by 2 bases and J by 0 bases, with 13 bases between. The CDR3 spells CASSLLLTASTDTQYF. CDR3 nucleotide sequence: TGCGCCAGCAGCTTACTACTGACCGCTAGCACAGATACGCAGTATTTT.

To note about this clonotype: The junction departs from the called germline gene at one end, perhaps through a read error. The chain combines TRBV2 with TRBJ2-1; D might be TRBD1 or TRBD2, each matching 5 bases. There are 14 residues in the CDR3. Germline lookup yields CDR1 SNHLY and CDR2 FYNNEI. For the CDR3, the DNA is TGTGCCAGAAGTGAATTGGGGGAGTACAATGAGCAGTTCTTC. Protein: CARSELGEYNEQFF.

This clonotype has a count of ten or more. The V and J genes are TRBV12-3 or TRBV12-4 and TRBJ2-7; D call uncertain. There are 14 residues in the CDR3. The germline V and J ends were trimmed by 6 bases and 2 bases, with 14 bases remaining between them. CDR3 coding DNA: TGTGCCAGCAGCTTCCTTTCTTCTACCTACGAGCAGTACTTC. This gives the protein CASSFLSSTYEQYF.

On this clonotype: Its ends do not fully match the called genes, so a read error is possible. The chain links TRBV12-3 or TRBV12-4 to TRBJ2-3; D is ambiguous. CDR3 size: 15 residues. The CDR3 spells CTSSLGTSSTDTQYF. DNA of the CDR3: TGTACCAGCAGTTTAGGAACGTCTAGCACAGATACGCAGTATTTT.

The V gene is TRBV7-2, the J gene TRBJ2-7; 12 positions match TRBD2. This CDR3 has 16 residues. The trim removed 4 bases at V and 6 bases at J, leaving 10 bases unmatched. Germline V gene lookup returns CDR1 SGHTA and CDR2 FQGNSA. The CDR3 DNA reads TGTGCCAGCAGCTCAAGGACTAGCGGGACATTGACCGAGCAGTACTTC. Translation gives CASSSRTSGTLTEQYF.

In its sample, this clonotype was seen a few times. The CDR3 protein is CASRWTSKGANEQFF. The CDR3 DNA follows: TGCGCCAGCCGCTGGACTAGTAAGGGGGCCAATGAGCAGTTCTTC. The chain has TRBV4-1 and TRBJ2-1; the D call may be TRBD1 or TRBD2 (7 bases each). The CDR3 loop spans 15 amino acids. V was trimmed by 8 bases and J by 6 bases, leaving 20 bases between them. Germline loops: CDR1 MGHRA, CDR2 YSYEKL.

This clonotype has ten or more counts. The chain recombines TRBV7-6 with TRBJ1-1, with D tentatively TRBD1 (6 bases). In germline, CDR1 is SGHVS, CDR2 FNYEAQ. The CDR3 extends over 16 amino acids. Trimming took off 5 bases at V and 3 bases at J, with 19 bases between the two ends. CDR3 protein: CASSLGRFGGHTEAFF. The CDR3 DNA reads TGTGCCAGCAGCCTAGGCCGATTCGGGGGCCACACTGAAGCTTTCTTT. The full variable domain, with the rest looked up from reference TRBV7-6 and TRBJ1-1, is GAGVSQSPRYKVTKRGQDVALRCDPISGHVSLYWYRQALGQGPEFLTYFNYEAQQDKSGLPNDRFSAERPEGSISTLTIQRTEQRDSAMYRCASSLGRFGGHTEAFFGQGTRLTVV.

This clonotype was seen at least ten times. The chain carries TRBV29-1 and TRBJ2-2; 7 bases are a match to TRBD1. The CDR3 length is 14 residues. Germline V gene lookup returns CDR1 SQVTM and CDR2 ANQGSEA. The J segment lost 1 base and the V segment lost 3 bases, leaving 2 bases of the junction unmatched. The CDR3 sequence is CSVEQGVNTGELFF. In DNA form, the CDR3 reads TGCAGCGTTGAGCAGGGGGTGAACACCGGGGAGCTGTTTTTT.

This clonotype has at least ten counts. J is TRBJ2-2 and V is TRBV12-3 or TRBV12-4; perhaps TRBD1 as D (7 bases). There are 17 residues in the CDR3. Trimming shortened V by 4 bases and J by 2 bases, and 17 bases separated the two germline ends. DNA for the CDR3: TGTGCCAGCAGTTCGGGCAGGGGGGAACTCAACACCGGGGAGCTGTTTTTT. Protein: CASSSGRGELNTGELFF.

The V and J genes are TRBV4-2 and TRBJ2-7; no clear D. Germline-derived CDR1 and CDR2 are LGHNA and YNFKEQ. V shed 3 bases and J shed 4 bases, with 10 bases lying between them. The CDR3 runs to 13 residues. The CDR3 sequence: CASSHGVGYEQYF. The CDR3 DNA reads as TGTGCCAGCAGCCACGGAGTCGGTTACGAGCAGTACTTC.

This clonotype was seen ten or more times. The V and J genes are TRBV29-1 and TRBJ2-7; 9 nucleotides agree with TRBD1. The CDR3 spans 12 residues. Germline V gene sequence: CDR1 SQVTM, CDR2 ANQGSEA. The V and J ends lost 6 bases and 5 bases, in that order; junction bases with no gene match: 5. CDR3 nucleotides: TGCAGCGTCCGGACAGGGGCAGACGAGCAGTACTTC. This encodes CSVRTGADEQYF.

The V call is TRBV20-1, the J call TRBJ1-1, with D possibly being TRBD1 (5 bases). V was shortened by 0 bases and J by 2 bases, with 13 bases between the two germline ends. The germline V gene encodes CDR1 DFQATT and CDR2 SNEGSKA (reference sequence). CDR3 length equals 15 residues. The CDR3 DNA reads as TGCAGTGCTAGAGAGTACAGGAGCCGAAACACTGAAGCTTTCTTT. Translated: CSAREYRSRNTEAFF.

In this sample, this clonotype turned up a few times. The J gene is TRBJ2-1, the V gene TRBV7-2; D assignment may be TRBD1 or TRBD2 (7 bases each). V was trimmed by 5 bases and J by 5 bases, leaving 19 bases between them. CDR1 is SGHTA and CDR2 is FQGNSA in the germline V gene. This CDR3 has 16 residues. The CDR3 is CASSDPPGRGHNEQFF. The CDR3 DNA reads as TGTGCCAGCAGCGACCCCCCGGGGAGGGGGCACAATGAGCAGTTCTTC.

This clonotype was found once. V and J are TRBV20-1 and TRBJ2-2, with a tentative D call TRBD2 (6 bases). This CDR3 spans 14 amino acids. V gave up 1 base and J gave up 3 bases, with 9 bases separating them. In germline, CDR1 is DFQATT, CDR2 SNEGSKA (reference sequence). As DNA, the CDR3 is TGCAGTGCTAGAGGCGGGGAGGACACCGGGGAGCTGTTTTTT. Its protein is CSARGGEDTGELFF.

This clonotype was recorded many times. The V gene is TRBV12-3 or TRBV12-4, the J gene TRBJ2-7; 8 positions match TRBD2. The V segment lost 3 bases and the J segment 0 bases; nucleotides outside the gene matches: 1. This CDR3 region has 14 residues. CDR3: CASSFGRASYEQYF. CDR3 in DNA: TGTGCCAGCAGTTTCGGGAGGGCCTCCTACGAGCAGTACTTC.

This chain links TRBV29-1 with TRBJ1-1; D is unresolved. CDR3 size: 11 residues. Germline V gene lookup returns CDR1 SQVTM and CDR2 ANQGSEA. V lost 7 bases to trimming and J lost 1 base, with 7 bases between them. CDR3 amino acids: CSGRWNTEAFF. The CDR3 region has the DNA TGCAGCGGCAGGTGGAACACTGAAGCTTTCTTT.

This clonotype has ten or more counts. The chain links TRBV7-3 to TRBJ2-1; TRBD2 might be the D (5 bases). V was cut by 5 bases and J by 12 bases, with 17 bases left in between. Germline-derived CDR1 and CDR2 are SGHTA and FQGTGA. CDR3 length equals 13 residues. This CDR3 is CASSLGSVVGQFF. The CDR3 DNA reads TGTGCCAGCAGCCTAGGGAGTGTGGTAGGGCAGTTCTTC.

This clonotype was detected ten times or more. The gene calls are TRBV7-2 and TRBJ2-2; maybe TRBD2 (5 bases). Trimming left V 1 base short and J 6 bases short, with 12 bases between. The CDR3 covers 15 residues. CDR1 and CDR2 from the germline V gene are SGHTA and FQGNSA. The CDR3 coding sequence is TGTGCCAGCAGCTTAGGATCGGGGAGAGCCGGGGAGCTGTTTTTT. It specifies CASSLGSGRAGELFF.

This clonotype showed up many times. The chain joins TRBV12-3 or TRBV12-4 to TRBJ2-1, with D possibly TRBD2 on 6 matching bases. Trimming stripped 3 bases from V and 0 bases from J, with 18 bases between. The CDR3 covers 18 residues. In DNA form, the CDR3 reads TGTGCCAGCAGTTTCGTCATCGGGAGTAGGAGCTCCTACAATGAGCAGTTCTTC. Residues: CASSFVIGSRSSYNEQFF.

The chain combines TRBV18 with TRBJ2-3, with 10 bases lining up with TRBD1. V shed 4 bases, J shed 1 base, and the junction held 5 bases outside the gene matches. This CDR3 has 16 residues. CDR1 is KGHSH, CDR2 LQKENI, per germline. The CDR3 DNA reads as TGTGCCAGCTCACTTGACAGGGGGCATGGCACAGATACGCAGTATTTT. It codes for CASSLDRGHGTDTQYF.

The sample holds a few counts of this clonotype. The chain employs TRBV7-2 and TRBJ2-7, with 9 bases matching TRBD2. The junction had 7 bases not matched to a gene; V was cut back by 5 bases and J by 8 bases. Germline V gene lookup returns CDR1 SGHTA and CDR2 FQGNSA. There are 13 residues in the CDR3. CDR3 residues: CASSALGLAKQYF. For the CDR3, the DNA is TGTGCCAGCAGCGCCCTCGGACTAGCGAAGCAGTACTTC.

The rearrangement joins TRBV20-1 to TRBJ2-7; 7 bases match TRBD1. The germline CDR1 and CDR2 sequences are DFQATT and SNEGSKA (reference sequence). The V and J ends lost 4 bases and 2 bases, in that order; junction bases with no gene match: 5. This CDR3 has 13 amino acids. CDR3 protein: CSATTGEPYEQYF. CDR3 DNA: TGCAGTGCTACCACAGGGGAGCCCTACGAGCAGTACTTC.

This clonotype was seen repeatedly, ten times or more. The chain couples TRBV12-3 or TRBV12-4 to TRBJ2-1; TRBD2 agrees at 7 bases. J lost 4 bases, V lost 5 bases, and 11 bases had no gene match. CDR3 length: 16 amino acids. For the CDR3, the DNA is TGTGCCAGCAGTAGACTAGCCGCAGCGAAGTACAATGAGCAGTTCTTC. Translating it yields CASSRLAAAKYNEQFF.

This rearrangement joins TRBV2 to TRBJ2-4; 7 nucleotides line up with TRBD1. Germline V gives CDR1 SNHLY, CDR2 FYNNEI. The CDR3 covers 16 residues. Losses at the gene ends were 3 bases for V and 0 bases for J; bases not matched to a gene: 5. DNA for the CDR3: TGTGCCAGCAGTGACCCGGGACAGATAGCCAAAAACATTCAGTACTTC. It yields the protein CASSDPGQIAKNIQYF.

This clonotype was counted only a few times. The chain has TRBV29-1 and TRBJ1-2; D remains unclear. CDR1 and CDR2 (germline): SQVTM, ANQGSEA. The CDR3 is 10 residues long. Trimming left V 5 bases short and J 5 bases short, with 6 bases between. CDR3 DNA: TGCAGCGTTCTCCTATATGGCTACACCTTC. As protein: CSVLLYGYTF.

This clonotype was recorded a few times. This rearrangement joins TRBV4-2 to TRBJ2-2, with 7 positions matching TRBD1. Trimming removed 0 bases from V and 0 bases from J; junction bases left unmatched: 1. The CDR3 spans 16 residues. Germline CDR1 reads LGHNA; CDR2 reads YNFKEQ. CDR3 coding DNA: TGTGCCAGCAGCCAAGAAGGGACAGCGAACACCGGGGAGCTGTTTTTT. Encoded protein: CASSQEGTANTGELFF.

This clonotype came up once. This clone may be a read error of a much larger clone one base away. The chain carries TRBV25-1 and TRBJ2-1, with 10 bases lining up with TRBD2. CDR1 and CDR2 from the germline V gene are MGHDK and SYGVNS. The CDR3 extends over 16 amino acids. V was clipped by 10 bases and J by 8 bases; unmatched bases: 17. The CDR3 sequence is CAIRQTSGRALDEQFF. The DNA of the CDR3 is TGTGCCATCCGACAGACGAGCGGGAGGGCCTTGGATGAGCAGTTCTTC.

The rearrangement links TRBV5-1 to TRBJ2-2, with D uncertain. Germline V gene sequence: CDR1 SGHRS, CDR2 YFSETQ. The CDR3 extends over 16 amino acids. Between the trimmed V and J ends, which lost 1 base and 2 bases, there was a span of 12 bases. The DNA for the CDR3 is TGCGCCAGCAGCTTGTTACTATCAGTCAACACCGGGGAGCTGTTTTTT. It specifies CASSLLLSVNTGELFF.